What follows are 25 T cell receptor beta chains derived from one specimen sequenced in a study of T cell responses to AZD1222 COVID-19 vaccine. TCRdb's table, derived via immunoSEQ multiplex PCR, lists solely in-frame clones and lacks some. This sample yields 150,000 to 200,000 clones, of which about 92% are seen a single time; 0.7% to 0.9% belongs to the top ten. The source material was peripheral blood, sampled on day 0 of AZD1222 vaccination. Receptor source: an adult in good health.

The V and J genes are TRBV6-1 and TRBJ1-6, with D maybe TRBD1 (5 bases). The CDR3 runs 17 residues. Deletions cut 3 bases from V and 8 bases from J, with 20 bases between. CDR1 and CDR2 (germline): MNHNS, SASEGT. Written as DNA, the CDR3 is TGTGCCAGCAGTGATGCAGGGTCAAGCCTCCAATATTCACCCCTCCACTTT. This codes for CASSDAGSSLQYSPLHF.

The genes are TRBV18 and TRBJ2-3; 12 bases fit TRBD2. CDR1 KGHSH and CDR2 LQKENI come from the germline V gene. With 4 bases clipped from V and 1 base from J, the junction kept 9 bases outside the gene matches. This CDR3 is 18 amino acids long. CDR3 in DNA: TGTGCCAGCTCACGTACTAGCGGGGGGTCGGTCGGCACAGATACGCAGTATTTT. Protein product: CASSRTSGGSVGTDTQYF.

The CDR3 here is CASSRTGSTYEQYF. In DNA, the CDR3 is TGTGCCAGTAGTAGGACAGGGTCCACCTACGAGCAGTACTTC. This chain joins TRBV19 and TRBJ2-7; 8 nucleotides agree with TRBD1. Germline assignment: CDR1 LNHDA and CDR2 SQIVND (reference sequence). The V segment lost 4 bases and the J segment 2 bases; nucleotides outside the gene matches: 4. CDR3 length: 14 amino acids.

This chain connects TRBV4-1 to TRBJ1-6; D is uncertain. The CDR3 has 13 residues. Germline CDR1 and CDR2: MGHRA and YSYEKL. Trimming took off 3 bases at V and 10 bases at J, with 10 bases between the two ends. CDR3 in amino acids: CASSQVTGSPLHF. As DNA, the CDR3 is TGCGCCAGCAGCCAGGTTACGGGGTCACCCCTCCACTTT.

The chain employs TRBV29-1 and TRBJ2-7; 7 nucleotides match TRBD1. V shed 6 bases and J 0 bases; nucleotides not matched to a gene: 2. Germline CDR1 SQVTM, CDR2 ANQGSEA. The CDR3 sequence is 12 residues long. CDR3 in amino acids: CSVRDSSYEQYF. The CDR3 nucleotides read TGCAGCGTGAGGGACAGCTCCTACGAGCAGTACTTC.

V is TRBV11-3 and J is TRBJ1-3; D possibly corresponds to TRBD1 (5 bases). The V gene's germline CDR1 is SGHNT and CDR2 YENEEA. V was shortened by 3 bases and J by 3 bases, with 9 bases between the two germline ends. CDR3 length equals 14 residues. The CDR3 coding sequence is TGTGCCAGCAGCTTGGGACCGGGTGGAAACACCATATATTTT. Translation gives CASSLGPGGNTIYF.

The genes are TRBV6-4 and TRBJ1-5; D unclear. The CDR3 is 13 residues long. Germline V gene data show CDR1 as MRHNA and CDR2 as SNTAGT. V was clipped by 5 bases and J by 4 bases, with 9 bases between them. In nucleotides, the CDR3 is TGTGCCAGCAGTTTAGAGCAGAATCAGCCCCAGCATTTT. Amino acids: CASSLEQNQPQHF.

Details on this clone: The same CDR3 is also encoded by other DNA sequences in this sample. This chain connects TRBV5-1 to TRBJ1-1; no clear D. The germline V gene has CDR1 SGHRS and CDR2 YFSETQ. Trimming pared 1 base from V and 2 bases from J, leaving 6 bases between. The CDR3 consists of 13 residues. CDR3 in amino acids: CASSLTRNTEAFF. DNA of the CDR3: TGCGCCAGCAGCTTGACCAGAAACACTGAAGCTTTCTTT.

The chain has TRBV27 and TRBJ1-2; TRBD1 matches 8 bases. Unmatched junction bases numbered 9, after V lost 4 bases and J lost 8 bases. Germline assignment: CDR1 MNHEY and CDR2 SMNVEV (reference sequence). The CDR3 contains 14 residues. CDR3 sequence: CASSSGQGRSGYTF. The CDR3 DNA sequence: TGTGCCAGCAGTTCCGGACAGGGTCGAAGCGGCTACACCTTC.

The chain couples TRBV30 to TRBJ2-5; D is uncertain. V was pared by 0 bases and J by 6 bases, with 5 bases between. This CDR3 region has 11 residues. The germline gives CDR1 GTSNPN, CDR2 SVGIG (reference sequence). CDR3 residues: CAWSVLKTQYF. As DNA, the CDR3 is TGTGCCTGGAGTGTACTTAAGACCCAGTACTTC.

The V and J genes are TRBV5-1 and TRBJ1-1; weak D call: TRBD1 (5 bases). This CDR3 is 18 amino acids long. V shed 4 bases and J shed 0 bases, with 22 bases lying between them. Germline CDR1 is SGHRS and CDR2 is YFSETQ. The CDR3 coding sequence is TGCGCCAGCAGCGGGGGGACCGGAGTACAGCCCATGAACACTGAAGCTTTCTTT. This encodes CASSGGTGVQPMNTEAFF.

The rearrangement uses TRBV14 and TRBJ1-6; D ambiguous. Germline-derived CDR1 and CDR2 are SGHDN and FVKESK. This CDR3 spans 17 amino acids. Trimming pared 1 base from V and 0 bases from J, leaving 10 bases between. CDR3: CASSQGLTSSYNSPLHF. The DNA for the CDR3 is TGTGCCAGCAGCCAAGGTTTGACCAGCTCCTATAATTCACCCCTCCACTTT.

This chain connects TRBV30 to TRBJ1-1; perhaps TRBD1 as D (5 bases). Germline-derived CDR1 and CDR2 are GTSNPN and SVGIG (reference sequence). This CDR3 has 13 amino acids. V was shortened by 0 bases and J by 3 bases, with 8 bases between the two germline ends. CDR3 in DNA: TGTGCCTGGAGTGTGGGGCAGCACACTGAAGCTTTCTTT. Amino acids: CAWSVGQHTEAFF.

Points on this clone: Mismatch with germline at one junction end may stem from a read error. The chain recombines TRBV11-3 with TRBJ2-7; weak D call: TRBD1 (6 bases). This CDR3 contains 14 residues. Germline loops: CDR1 SGHNT, CDR2 YENEEA. The CDR3 region is CASSLGGSSYEQYF. Here the CDR3 DNA reads TGTGCCAGCAGTTTAGGGGGAAGCTCCTACGAGCAGTACTTC.

The V call is TRBV11-2, the J call TRBJ2-2; TRBD1 or TRBD2 may be the D gene (5 bases each). Germline lookup yields CDR1 SGHAT and CDR2 FQNNGV. The V gene lost 6 bases and the J gene lost 2 bases, with 16 bases spanning the gap. CDR3 length: 16 residues. CDR3 in DNA: TGTGCCAGCAGACGACCGGGACGAATAAACACCGGGGAGCTGTTTTTT. Translated: CASRRPGRINTGELFF.

The rearrangement links TRBV29-1 to TRBJ1-5; D not resolved. V was clipped by 1 base and J by 7 bases, with 14 bases between them. The CDR3 length is 14 residues. The germline gives CDR1 SQVTM, CDR2 ANQGSEA. The CDR3 sequence is CSVEVSGSGQPQHF. The CDR3 bases are TGCAGCGTTGAAGTTTCTGGGAGCGGCCAGCCCCAGCATTTT.

The rearrangement links TRBV15 to TRBJ1-5; D is undetermined. V shed 5 bases and J shed 3 bases, with 17 bases lying between them. Germline V CDR1 and CDR2: LNHNV, YYDKDF (reference sequence). The CDR3 extends over 16 amino acids. The DNA for the CDR3 is TGTGCCACCAGCCCCAAAGGGTCACCTTTCAATCAGCCCCAGCATTTT. This gives the protein CATSPKGSPFNQPQHF.

The chain joins TRBV30 to TRBJ2-5; tentative D call: TRBD1 (6 bases). With 5 bases removed from V and 2 bases from J, the gap between germline ends came to 6 bases. The CDR3 covers 11 residues. Germline V gene lookup returns CDR1 GTSNPN and CDR2 SVGIG (reference sequence). CDR3 in DNA: TGTGCCTGGGGACAGCAAGAGACCCAGTACTTC. Residues: CAWGQQETQYF.

The chain employs TRBV6-5 and TRBJ1-5, with D hard to call. The V gene's germline CDR1 is MNHEY and CDR2 SVGAGI. The CDR3 has 14 amino acids. The germline V and J ends were trimmed by 2 bases and 0 bases, with 5 bases remaining between them. The chain's CDR3 is CASSYQRSNQPQHF. CDR3 DNA sequence: TGTGCCAGCAGTTACCAGCGTAGCAATCAGCCCCAGCATTTT.

The chain carries TRBV10-3 and TRBJ1-6, with unresolved D. Germline lookup yields CDR1 ENHRY and CDR2 SYGVKD. V was cut by 2 bases and J by 6 bases, with 11 bases left in between. The CDR3 has 15 amino acids. Here the CDR3 reads CAISEVGGVNSPLHF. The CDR3 DNA sequence: TGTGCCATCAGTGAGGTCGGCGGGGTTAATTCACCCCTCCACTTT.

This clone was detected once. In the same sample, other DNA sequences code for this CDR3. The chain joins TRBV30 to TRBJ1-5; D remains ambiguous. The CDR3 runs to 12 residues. Germline assignment: CDR1 GTSNPN and CDR2 SVGIG (reference sequence). Between the trimmed V and J ends, which lost 1 base and 3 bases, there was a span of 4 bases. Here the CDR3 DNA reads TGTGCCTGGAGTGGGTCCAATCAGCCCCAGCATTTT. Protein sequence: CAWSGSNQPQHF.

The V and J genes are TRBV5-1 and TRBJ1-1, with D maybe TRBD1 (6 bases). This CDR3 has 15 amino acids. V was cut by 1 base and J by 1 base, with 11 bases left in between. CDR1 SGHRS and CDR2 YFSETQ come from the germline V gene. The DNA of the CDR3 is TGCGCCAGCAGCTTGCAGGGACACGAGAACACTGAAGCTTTCTTT. As protein: CASSLQGHENTEAFF.

V and J are TRBV18 and TRBJ1-2; 7 nucleotides agree with TRBD1. CDR1 is KGHSH and CDR2 is LQKENI in the germline V gene. V was clipped by 2 bases and J by 8 bases; unmatched bases: 5. The CDR3 runs 13 residues. The CDR3 bases are TGTGCCAGCTCACCAGGACAGGCGGAGGGCTACACCTTC. Its protein product is CASSPGQAEGYTF.

This clone was recorded only once. The V call is TRBV5-5, the J call TRBJ2-7; D possibly corresponds to TRBD2 (7 bases). The V gene's germline CDR1 is SGHKS and CDR2 YYEKEE (reference sequence). V was clipped by 0 bases and J by 3 bases, with 10 bases between them. The CDR3 loop spans 14 amino acids. The CDR3 spells CASSLAGGRYEQYF. The DNA of the CDR3 is TGTGCCAGCAGCTTGGCCGGGGGGCGCTACGAGCAGTACTTC. Combining the CDR3 with reference TRBV5-5 and TRBJ2-7 gives the whole variable domain DAGVTQSPTHLIKTRGQQVTLRCSPISGHKSVSWYQQVLGQGPQFIFQYYEKEERGRGNFPDRFSARQFPNYSSELNVNALLLGDSALYLCASSLAGGRYEQYFGPGTRLTVT.

This clone was counted once. The rearrangement links TRBV6-5 to TRBJ2-2, with 9 bases fitting TRBD1. The J segment lost 1 base and the V segment lost 2 bases, leaving 2 bases of the junction unmatched. CDR3 length: 16 residues. The V gene's germline CDR1 is MNHEY and CDR2 SVGAGI. The CDR3 sequence: CASSYQGQGNTGELFF. As DNA, the CDR3 is TGTGCCAGCAGTTACCAGGGACAGGGGAACACCGGGGAGCTGTTTTTT.